One sample yielded the 3 T cell receptor beta chains listed below, sequenced in a study of blood T cell repertoires in COVID-19. This table comes from immunoSEQ multiplex PCR, and its TCRdb copy is limited to in-frame clones, with some not included. The sample contains roughly 97,000 clones, roughly four fifths of which appear only once. Specimen: peripheral blood. These receptors all stem from a man in his sixties with acute or convalescent COVID-19.

The rearrangement links TRBV2 to TRBJ2-2, with D perhaps TRBD2 (6 bases). In germline, CDR1 is SNHLY, CDR2 FYNNEI. Deletions cut 5 bases from V and 6 bases from J, with 16 bases between. The CDR3 has 15 residues. CDR3 nucleotides: TGTGCCAGCAGTACTCGGGGGTTCGGAGCCGGGGAGCTGTTTTTT. Protein: CASSTRGFGAGELFF.

The chain employs TRBV19 and TRBJ2-3; D not certain. The CDR3 has 14 amino acids. Trimming took off 4 bases at V and 0 bases at J, with 8 bases between the two ends. Per the germline V gene, CDR1 is LNHDA and CDR2 is SQIVND (reference sequence). Here the CDR3 DNA reads TGTGCCAGTAGTAGATACTCTAGCACAGATACGCAGTATTTT. Encoded protein: CASSRYSSTDTQYF. The entire variable domain, with the rest obtained from reference TRBV19 and TRBJ2-3, is as follows: DGGITQSPKYLFRKEGQNVTLSCEQNLNHDAMYWYRQDPGQGLRLIYYSQIVNDFQKGDIAEGYSVSREKKESFPLTVTSAQKNPTAFYLCASSRYSSTDTQYFGPGTRLTVL.

This sequence joins TRBV19 and TRBJ1-5; 7 bases match TRBD1. Germline CDR1 and CDR2: LNHDA and SQIVND (reference sequence). CDR3 length equals 15 residues. V was pared by 6 bases and J by 4 bases, with 9 bases of the junction left unmatched. The chain's CDR3 is CASRGDRLGNQPQHF. The CDR3 nucleotides read TGTGCCAGTAGAGGGGACAGACTAGGGAATCAGCCCCAGCATTTT.